This entry concerns a single T cell receptor beta chain. What it recognizes is unknown. The sample belongs to a study of PD-L1 blockade in urothelial cancer. Overall study findings and caveats: Lower than median blood TCR clonality before treatment predicted better survival.

Some clones are missing from TCRdb's copy, which holds only in-frame ones; the method was immunoSEQ multiplex PCR. The table shows 14,000 to 15,000 clones, with around 87% occurring only once. With 4 bases removed from V and 5 bases from J, the gap between germline ends came to 8 bases. This CDR3 has 12 amino acids. Germline V gene data show CDR1 as ENHRY and CDR2 as SYGVKD. The chain couples TRBV10-3 to TRBJ1-2, with D maybe TRBD1 (5 bases). This receptor was identified in a man aged 65 to 79 with urothelial cancer. The sample here was PBMCs, taken around atezolizumab (anti-PD-L1) treatment. The CDR3 coding sequence is TGTGCCATCAGTGGGACATCTTATGGCTACACCTTC. Amino acid sequence: CAISGTSYGYTF.